The present TCR beta chain was sequenced within a study of blood T cell repertoires in COVID-19. Across the study: The United States, Italy and Spain were the sources of the acute and convalescent COVID-19 samples.

The assay was immunoSEQ multiplex PCR, and TCRdb's table has in-frame clones only and misses some. The sample yields more than 200,000 clones, 80% to 90% seen once. CDR1 ENHRY and CDR2 SYGVKD come from the germline V gene. The J segment lost 3 bases and the V segment lost 11 bases, leaving 9 bases of the junction unmatched. The CDR3 runs 14 residues. This clone was seen a few times. The J gene is TRBJ2-7, the V gene TRBV10-3, with 11 bases matching TRBD2. Material: peripheral blood. The TCR was taken from an elderly woman with acute or convalescent COVID-19. The CDR3 DNA is TGTGCCTCAGCCGAGGGGACTAGCGGCTACGAGCAGTACTTC. It yields the protein CASAEGTSGYEQYF.